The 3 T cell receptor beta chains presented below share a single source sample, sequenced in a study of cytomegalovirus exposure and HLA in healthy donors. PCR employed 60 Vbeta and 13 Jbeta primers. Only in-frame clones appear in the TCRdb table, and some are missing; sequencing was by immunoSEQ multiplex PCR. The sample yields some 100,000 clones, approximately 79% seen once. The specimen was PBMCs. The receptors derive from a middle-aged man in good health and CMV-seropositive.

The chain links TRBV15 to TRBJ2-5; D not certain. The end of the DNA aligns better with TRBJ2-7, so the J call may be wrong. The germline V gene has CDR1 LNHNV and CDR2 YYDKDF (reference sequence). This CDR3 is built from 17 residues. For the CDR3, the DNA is TGTGCCACCAGCAGAGACCTTCTCGATTCCCGCTCCTACGAGCAGTACTTC. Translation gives CATSRDLLDSRSYEQYF.

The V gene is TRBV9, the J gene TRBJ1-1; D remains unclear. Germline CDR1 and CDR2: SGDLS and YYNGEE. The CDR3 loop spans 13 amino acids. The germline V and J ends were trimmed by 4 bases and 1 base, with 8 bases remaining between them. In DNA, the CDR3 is TGTGCCAGCAGCCCTATTGGGAACACTGAAGCTTTCTTT. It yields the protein CASSPIGNTEAFF.

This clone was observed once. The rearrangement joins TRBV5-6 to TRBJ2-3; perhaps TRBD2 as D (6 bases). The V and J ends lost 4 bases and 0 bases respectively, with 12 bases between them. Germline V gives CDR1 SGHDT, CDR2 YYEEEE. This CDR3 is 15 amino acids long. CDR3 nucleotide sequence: TGTGCCAGCAGCCTCCTAGCGAGAAGCACAGATACGCAGTATTTT. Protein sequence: CASSLLARSTDTQYF. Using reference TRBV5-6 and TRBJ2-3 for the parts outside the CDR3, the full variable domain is DAGVTQSPTHLIKTRGQQVTLRCSPKSGHDTVSWYQQALGQGPQFIFQYYEEEERQRGNFPDRFSGHQFPNYSSELNVNALLLGDSALYLCASSLLARSTDTQYFGPGTRLTVL.